This T cell receptor (beta chain) was captured by sequencing in a study of blood T cells in healthy people across ages. Whole-study findings and limits: Roughly linear declines in TCR beta diversity per million T cells occurred with age.

The CDR3 is made up of 14 amino acids. Trimming removed 9 bases at V and 4 bases at J, with 16 bases between. Germline V CDR1 and CDR2: MDHEN, SYDVKM. Primed by a sample-barcoded 5' primer and a J-beta primer mix, a second PCR proceeded for 7 to 11 cycles. Each CDR3 protein is one row after TCRdb ran MiXCR on the 5' RACE reads. The table shows hundreds of thousands of distinct CDR3 sequences, with 58% occurring only once. This clonotype was detected only a few times. The antigen remains unidentified. The receptor's source is a man aged 55 to 70 in good health. The sequencing sample was made of blood. The genes are TRBV28 and TRBJ2-1; D possibly corresponds to TRBD2 (5 bases). CDR3 sequence (DNA): TGTGCCAGTGTTGGCGGGCCGGCTTACAATGAGCAGTTCTTC. Its translation: CASVGGPAYNEQFF.